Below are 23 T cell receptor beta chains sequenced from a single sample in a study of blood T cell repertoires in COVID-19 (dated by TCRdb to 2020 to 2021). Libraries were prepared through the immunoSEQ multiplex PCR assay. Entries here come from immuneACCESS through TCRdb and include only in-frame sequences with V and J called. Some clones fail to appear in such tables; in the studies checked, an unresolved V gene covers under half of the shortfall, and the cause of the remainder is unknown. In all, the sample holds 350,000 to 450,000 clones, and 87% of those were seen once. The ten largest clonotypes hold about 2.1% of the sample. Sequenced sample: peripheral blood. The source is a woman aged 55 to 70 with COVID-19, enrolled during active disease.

The CDR3, as DNA: TGCGCCAGCAGCTTGCACCGGGGGGGGACCGTCACCGGGGAGCTGTTTTTT. It specifies CASSLHRGGTVTGELFF. The rearrangement links TRBV5-1 to TRBJ2-2, with TRBD2 matching over 8 bases. CDR1 is SGHRS and CDR2 is YFSETQ in the germline V gene. CDR3 length equals 17 residues. The V gene end was trimmed by 1 base and the J gene end by 4 bases; junction bases not matched to a gene: 9.

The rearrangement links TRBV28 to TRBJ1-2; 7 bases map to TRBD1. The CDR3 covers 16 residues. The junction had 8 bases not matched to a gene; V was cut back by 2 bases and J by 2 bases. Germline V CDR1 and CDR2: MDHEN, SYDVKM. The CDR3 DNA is TGTGCCAGCAGTTTAGCGAGGGCAGGGGGGAACTATGGCTACACCTTC. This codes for CASSLARAGGNYGYTF.

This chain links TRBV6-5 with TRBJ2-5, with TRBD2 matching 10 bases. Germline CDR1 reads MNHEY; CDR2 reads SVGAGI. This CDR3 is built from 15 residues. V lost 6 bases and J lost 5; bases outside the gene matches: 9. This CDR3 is CASRKIAGGGETQYF. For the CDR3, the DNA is TGTGCCAGCAGGAAGATAGCGGGGGGAGGCGAGACCCAGTACTTC.

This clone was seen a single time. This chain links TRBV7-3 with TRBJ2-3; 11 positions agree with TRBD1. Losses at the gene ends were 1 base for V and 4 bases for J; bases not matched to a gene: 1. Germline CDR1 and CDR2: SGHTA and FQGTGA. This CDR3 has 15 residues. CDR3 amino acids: CASSLRGQGADTQYF. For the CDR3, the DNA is TGTGCCAGCAGCTTAAGGGGACAGGGGGCAGATACGCAGTATTTT. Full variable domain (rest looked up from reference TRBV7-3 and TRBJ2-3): GAGVSQTPSNKVTEKGKYVELRCDPISGHTALYWYRQSLGQGPEFLIYFQGTGAADDSGLPNDRFFAVRPEGSVSTLKIQRTERGDSAVYLCASSLRGQGADTQYFGPGTRLTVL.

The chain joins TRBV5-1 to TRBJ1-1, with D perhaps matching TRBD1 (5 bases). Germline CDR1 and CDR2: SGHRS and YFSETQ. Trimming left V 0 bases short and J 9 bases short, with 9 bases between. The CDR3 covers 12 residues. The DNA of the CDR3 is TGCGCCAGCAGCTTGGAAGGGGCCAAAGCTTTCTTT. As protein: CASSLEGAKAFF.

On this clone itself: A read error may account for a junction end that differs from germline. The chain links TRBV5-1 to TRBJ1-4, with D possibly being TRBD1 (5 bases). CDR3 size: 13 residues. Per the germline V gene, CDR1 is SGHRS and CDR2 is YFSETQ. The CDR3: CASRLETDEKLFF. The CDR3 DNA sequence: TGCGCCAGCAGGTTGGAGACAGATGAAAAACTGTTTTTT.

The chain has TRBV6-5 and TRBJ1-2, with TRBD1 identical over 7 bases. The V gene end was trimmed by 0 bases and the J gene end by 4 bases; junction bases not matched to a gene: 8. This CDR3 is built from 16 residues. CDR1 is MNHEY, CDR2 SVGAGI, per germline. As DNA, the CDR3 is TGTGCCAGCAGTTACTCTTCCAGGGGGAATGGCTATGGCTACACCTTC. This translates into CASSYSSRGNGYGYTF.

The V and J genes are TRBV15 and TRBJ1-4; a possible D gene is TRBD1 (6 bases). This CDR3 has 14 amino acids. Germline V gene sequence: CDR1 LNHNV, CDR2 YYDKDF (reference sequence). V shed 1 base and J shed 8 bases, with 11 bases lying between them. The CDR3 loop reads CATSRGQVPEKLFF. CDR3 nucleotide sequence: TGTGCCACCAGCAGAGGACAGGTTCCGGAAAAACTGTTTTTT. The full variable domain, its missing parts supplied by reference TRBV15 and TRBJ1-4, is DAMVIQNPRYQVTQFGKPVTLSCSQTLNHNVMYWYQQKSSQAPKLLFHYYDKDFNNEADTPDNFQSRRPNTSFCFLDIRSPGLGDTAMYLCATSRGQVPEKLFFGSGTQLSVL.

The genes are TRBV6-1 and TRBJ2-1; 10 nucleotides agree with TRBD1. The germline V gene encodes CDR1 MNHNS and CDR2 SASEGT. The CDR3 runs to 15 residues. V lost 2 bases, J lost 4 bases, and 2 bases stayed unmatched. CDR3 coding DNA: TGTGCCAGCAGTGAAAAGGACAGGGGGTACAATGAGCAGTTCTTC. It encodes CASSEKDRGYNEQFF.

The CDR3 coding sequence is TGTGCCAGTCAGACCAGGGGTAGGAGAGCTGAAGCTTTCTTT. The encoded protein is CASQTRGRRAEAFF. The chain is built from TRBV19 and TRBJ1-1, with a possible D match to TRBD1 (6 bases). Germline CDR1 reads LNHDA; CDR2 reads SQIVND (reference sequence). The V gene lost 8 bases and the J gene lost 6 bases, with 19 bases spanning the gap. The CDR3 length is 14 residues.

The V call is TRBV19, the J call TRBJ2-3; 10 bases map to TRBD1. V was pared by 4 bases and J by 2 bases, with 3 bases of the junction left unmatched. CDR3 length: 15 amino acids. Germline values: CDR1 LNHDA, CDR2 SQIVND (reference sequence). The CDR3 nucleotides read TGTGCCAGTAGTACCGACAGGGGGCCCACAGATACGCAGTATTTT. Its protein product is CASSTDRGPTDTQYF.

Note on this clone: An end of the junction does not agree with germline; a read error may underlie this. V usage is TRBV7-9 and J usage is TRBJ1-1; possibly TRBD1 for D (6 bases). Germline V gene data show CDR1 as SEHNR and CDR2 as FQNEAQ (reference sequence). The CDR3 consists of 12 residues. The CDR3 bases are TGTGCCAGCAACTCCGGGGCAGTTGAAGGGGGCTTT. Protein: CASNSGAVEGGF. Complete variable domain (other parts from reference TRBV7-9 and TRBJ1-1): DTGVSQNPRHKITKRGQNVTFRCDPISEHNRLYWYRQTLGQGPEFLTYFQNEAQLEKSRLLSDRFSAERPKGSFSTLEIQRTEQGDSAMYLCASNSGAVEGGFGQGTRLTVV.

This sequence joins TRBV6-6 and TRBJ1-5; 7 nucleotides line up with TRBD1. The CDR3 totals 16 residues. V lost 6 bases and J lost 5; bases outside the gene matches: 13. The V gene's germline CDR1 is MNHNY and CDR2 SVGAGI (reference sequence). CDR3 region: CASSPWTDRAHQPQHF. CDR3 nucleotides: TGTGCCAGCAGCCCATGGACCGACAGGGCTCATCAGCCCCAGCATTTT.

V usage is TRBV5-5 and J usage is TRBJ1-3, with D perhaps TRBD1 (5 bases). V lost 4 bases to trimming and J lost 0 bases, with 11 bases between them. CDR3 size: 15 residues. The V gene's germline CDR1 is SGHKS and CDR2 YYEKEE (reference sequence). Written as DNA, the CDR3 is TGTGCCAGCAGCCTGGCGGGGGTCTCTGGAAACACCATATATTTT. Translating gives CASSLAGVSGNTIYF.

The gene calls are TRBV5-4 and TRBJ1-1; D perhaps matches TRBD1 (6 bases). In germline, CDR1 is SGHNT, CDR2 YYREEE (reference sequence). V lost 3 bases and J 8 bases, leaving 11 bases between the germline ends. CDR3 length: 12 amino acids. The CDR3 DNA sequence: TGTGCCAGCAGCTATACACAGGGAGAAGCTTTCTTT. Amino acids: CASSYTQGEAFF.

The DNA for the CDR3 is TGTGCCAGCAGCCAAGTTCTGCCTAGCGGGGGTCAAGAGACCCAGTACTTC. Translated: CASSQVLPSGGQETQYF. This sequence joins TRBV3-1 (or the pseudogene TRBV3-2) and TRBJ2-5, with 10 bases fitting TRBD2. The germline CDR1 and CDR2 sequences are LGHDT and YNNKEL (reference sequence). Trimming took 1 base from V and 2 from J; bases not matched to a gene: 7. This CDR3 comprises 17 residues.

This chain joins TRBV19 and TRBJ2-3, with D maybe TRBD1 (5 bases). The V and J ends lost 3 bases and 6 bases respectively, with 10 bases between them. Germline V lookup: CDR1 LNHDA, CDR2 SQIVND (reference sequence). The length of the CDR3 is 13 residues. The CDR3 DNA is TGTGCCAGTAGTATCTCACAGGCCGATACGCAGTATTTT. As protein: CASSISQADTQYF.

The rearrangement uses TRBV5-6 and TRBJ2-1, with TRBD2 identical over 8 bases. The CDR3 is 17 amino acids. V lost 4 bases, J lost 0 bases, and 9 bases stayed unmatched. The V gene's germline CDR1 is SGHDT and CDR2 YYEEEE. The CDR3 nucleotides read TGTGCCAGCAGCGGGAGGCGGGGGGCCCTCTCCTACAATGAGCAGTTCTTC. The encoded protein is CASSGRRGALSYNEQFF. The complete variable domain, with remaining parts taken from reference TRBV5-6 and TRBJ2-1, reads DAGVTQSPTHLIKTRGQQVTLRCSPKSGHDTVSWYQQALGQGPQFIFQYYEEEERQRGNFPDRFSGHQFPNYSSELNVNALLLGDSALYLCASSGRRGALSYNEQFFGPGTRLTVL.

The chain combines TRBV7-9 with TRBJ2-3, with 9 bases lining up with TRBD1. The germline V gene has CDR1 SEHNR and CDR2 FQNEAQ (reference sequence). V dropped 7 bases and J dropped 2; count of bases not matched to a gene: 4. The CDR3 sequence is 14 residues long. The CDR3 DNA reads TGTGCCAGCACCGGGACAGGGAACACAGATACGCAGTATTTT. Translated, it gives CASTGTGNTDTQYF.

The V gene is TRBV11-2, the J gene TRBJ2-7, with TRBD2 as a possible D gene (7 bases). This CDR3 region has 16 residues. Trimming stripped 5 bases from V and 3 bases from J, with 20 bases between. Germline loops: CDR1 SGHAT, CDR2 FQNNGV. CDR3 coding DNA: TGTGCCAGCAGCAACCCTTCCCAGGGGAGGGACTACGAGCAGTACTTC. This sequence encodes CASSNPSQGRDYEQYF.

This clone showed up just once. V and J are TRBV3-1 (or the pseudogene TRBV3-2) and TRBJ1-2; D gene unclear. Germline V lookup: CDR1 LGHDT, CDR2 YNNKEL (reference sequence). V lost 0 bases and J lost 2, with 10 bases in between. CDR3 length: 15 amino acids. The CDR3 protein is CASSQDLAGNYGYTF. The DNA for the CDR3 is TGTGCCAGCAGCCAAGATCTGGCAGGAAACTATGGCTACACCTTC.

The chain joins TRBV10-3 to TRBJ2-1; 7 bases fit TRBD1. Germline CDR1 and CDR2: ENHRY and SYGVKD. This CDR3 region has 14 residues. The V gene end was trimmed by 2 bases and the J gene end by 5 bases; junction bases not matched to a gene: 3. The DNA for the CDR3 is TGTGCCATCAGTGAGCGGGACAGTAACAATGAGCAGTTCTTC. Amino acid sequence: CAISERDSNNEQFF.

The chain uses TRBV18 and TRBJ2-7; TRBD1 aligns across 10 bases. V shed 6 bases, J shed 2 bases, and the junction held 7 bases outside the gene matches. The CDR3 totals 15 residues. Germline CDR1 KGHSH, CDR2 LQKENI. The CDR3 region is CASSPGTGDPYEQYF. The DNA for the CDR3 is TGTGCCAGCTCCCCCGGGACAGGGGACCCCTACGAGCAGTACTTC. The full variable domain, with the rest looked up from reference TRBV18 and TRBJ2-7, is NAGVMQNPRHLVRRRGQEARLRCSPMKGHSHVYWYRQLPEEGLKFMVYLQKENIIDESGMPKERFSAEFPKEGPSILRIQQVVRGDSAAYFCASSPGTGDPYEQYFGPGTRLTVT.